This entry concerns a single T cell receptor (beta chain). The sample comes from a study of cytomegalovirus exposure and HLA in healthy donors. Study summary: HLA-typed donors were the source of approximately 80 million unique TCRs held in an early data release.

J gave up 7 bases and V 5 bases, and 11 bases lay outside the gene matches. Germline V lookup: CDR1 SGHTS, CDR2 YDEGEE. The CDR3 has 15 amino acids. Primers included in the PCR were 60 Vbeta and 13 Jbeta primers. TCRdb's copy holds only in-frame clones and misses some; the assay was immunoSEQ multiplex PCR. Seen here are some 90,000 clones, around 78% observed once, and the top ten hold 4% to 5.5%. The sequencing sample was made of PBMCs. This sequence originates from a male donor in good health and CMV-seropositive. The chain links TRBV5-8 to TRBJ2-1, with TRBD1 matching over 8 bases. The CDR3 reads CASRYGQGVPNEQFF. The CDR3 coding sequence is TGTGCCAGCAGATACGGACAGGGTGTCCCTAATGAGCAGTTCTTC.